This TCR beta chain was captured in a study of T cell repertoires in cytomegalovirus infection (dated by TCRdb to between 2018 and 2021). For the wider study: Alongside well-studied HLA-B-restricted epitopes, the peptide stimulations were aimed at recently identified HLA-C-restricted CMV epitopes, whose presentation resists viral immunomodulation. Because public TCR beta signatures pointed to carriage of CMV infection together with the matching HLA type, the HLA type of each donor mattered for the analysis.

This sample was sequenced with an Illumina HiSeq 1500. The public sequencing data were trimmed at Q25 with fastp and processed into clonotypes with MiXCR by TCRdb, which kept only in-frame beta chains. Every distinct CDR3 protein forms one entry, paired with its most common genes and DNA. In all, the sample holds approximately 770,000 distinct CDR3 sequences, and 29% of those were seen once. The top ten constitute under 15% of the sample. What this sample's treatment or condition label stands for: in vitro stimulation with specific CMV peptide epitopes to enrich CMV-specific T cells. Here is what the overall study found, with its caveats: The ex vivo response was dominated by HLA-C-restricted CMV-specific TCR beta clonotypes, and the single most frequent clonotype in two of eight donors was supplied by these HLA-C-restricted clonotypes. In both this cohort and an independent cohort of over 350 donors, the cumulative frequency of public TCR beta family members distinguished carriers of CMV infection plus the relevant HLA type.

Inclusive of the bounding cysteine and phenylalanine, the CDR3 is 15 residues long. Left in the record is the CDR3 DNA by itself, 45 bases read in frame from the first base. Trimming removed 6 bases from V and 4 bases from J, leaving 17 bases between the germline ends. Per the germline V gene, MDHEN is the CDR1 and SYDVKM is the CDR2. In regard to this clonotype: Which antigen it targets is not known. No much larger clone is present one base from it, and per-base qualities are unavailable.

This receptor was taken from a human donor in good health (CMV status not recorded). Some clones in this sample may be carry-over from other donors' samples. The V and J segments used are TRBV28 and TRBJ2-3, with no D gene named confidently. Sequenced here: cultured CD8+ T cells from PBMCs, sampled from culture after CMV antigen stimulation. The sequence in DNA is TGTGCCAGCAGACCTGGTCCCATCGGGTCAGATACGCAGTATTTT. Its translation reads: CASRPGPIGSDTQYF.